This is a list of T cell receptor beta chains from one sample in a study of early T cells in non-severe SARS-CoV-2 infection. TCRdb redid the calling of the 5' RACE reads with MiXCR, one entry per CDR3 protein. The sample gives tens of thousands of distinct CDR3 sequences, approximately 13% of which show up once; about 4% is in the top ten. Sequenced sample: whole blood. These receptors originate from an adult who was a healthcare worker with PCR-confirmed SARS-CoV-2 infection or an uninfected control (not recorded which). Both conserved end residues are part of each CDR3.

>TRBV4-2|TRBJ2-3
CASSQATSAGADTQYF
>TRBV2|TRBJ2-1
CANLFGHYNEQFF
>TRBV5-1|TRBJ2-2
CASSSRAGGDTGELFF
>TRBV29-1|TRBJ1-3
CSATTGYGNTIYF
>TRBV11-2|TRBJ1-1
CASSLVFAFF
>TRBV28|TRBJ2-6
CALGGVLAGANVLTF
>TRBV5-1|TRBJ1-2
CASSLGQFDYGYTF
>TRBV5-1|TRBJ1-1
CASSLQGEDTEAFF
>TRBV6-5|TRBJ2-5
CASSYGETQYF
>TRBV20-1|TRBJ1-5
CSAHPRGGFNNQPQHF
>TRBV5-1|TRBJ1-1
CASSLVGGGTEAFF
>TRBV7-9|TRBJ2-1
CASSPWTSGSDEQFF
>TRBV5-1|TRBJ2-1
CASSLVSPNEQFF
>TRBV12-3/TRBV12-4|TRBJ1-1
CASSPARGTEAFF
>TRBV20-1|TRBJ2-3
CSAILGSDTQYF
>TRBV3-1|TRBJ1-2
CASSRGGGYTF
>TRBV7-3|TRBJ2-2
CASSSQGNTGELFF
>TRBV29-1|TRBJ2-3
CSVSRLVGGADTQYF
>TRBV3-1|TRBJ2-3
CASSQGSGGTDTQYF
>TRBV12-3/TRBV12-4|TRBJ2-1
CASSSGLAGKGGEWNEQFF